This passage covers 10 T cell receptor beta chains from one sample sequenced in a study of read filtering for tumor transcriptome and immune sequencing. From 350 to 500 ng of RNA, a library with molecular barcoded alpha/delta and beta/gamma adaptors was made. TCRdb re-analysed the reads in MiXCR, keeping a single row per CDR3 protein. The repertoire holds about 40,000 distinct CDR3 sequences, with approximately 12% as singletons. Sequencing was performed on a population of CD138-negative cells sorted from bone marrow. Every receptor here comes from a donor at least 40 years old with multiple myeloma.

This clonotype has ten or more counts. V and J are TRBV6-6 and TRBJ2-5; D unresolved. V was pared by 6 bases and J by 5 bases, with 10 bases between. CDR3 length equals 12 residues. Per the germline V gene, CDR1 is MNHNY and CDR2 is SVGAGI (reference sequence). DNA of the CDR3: TGTGCCAGCAGCCCCGTAAGCGAGACCCAGTACTTC. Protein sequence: CASSPVSETQYF.

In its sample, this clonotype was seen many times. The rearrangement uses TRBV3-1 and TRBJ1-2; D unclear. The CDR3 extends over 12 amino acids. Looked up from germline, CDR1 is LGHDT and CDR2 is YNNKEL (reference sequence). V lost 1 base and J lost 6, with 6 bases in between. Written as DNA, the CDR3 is TGTGCCAGCAGCCAAGCAGGACATGGCTACACCTTC. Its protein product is CASSQAGHGYTF.

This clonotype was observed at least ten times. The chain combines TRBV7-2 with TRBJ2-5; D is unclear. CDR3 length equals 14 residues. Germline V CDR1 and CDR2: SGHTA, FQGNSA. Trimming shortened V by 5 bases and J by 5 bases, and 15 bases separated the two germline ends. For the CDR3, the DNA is TGTGCCAGCAGCACCCGACGGACCATGGAGACCCAGTACTTC. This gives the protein CASSTRRTMETQYF. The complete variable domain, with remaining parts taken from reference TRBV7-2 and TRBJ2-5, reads GAGVSQSPSNKVTEKGKDVELRCDPISGHTALYWYRQSLGQGLEFLIYFQGNSAPDKSGLPSDRFSAERTGGSVSTLTIQRTQQEDSAVYLCASSTRRTMETQYFGPGTRLLVL.

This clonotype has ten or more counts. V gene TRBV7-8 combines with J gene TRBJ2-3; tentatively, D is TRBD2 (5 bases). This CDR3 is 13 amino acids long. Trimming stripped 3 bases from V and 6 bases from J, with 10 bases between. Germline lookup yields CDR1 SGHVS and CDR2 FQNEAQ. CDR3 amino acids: CASSLGVGDTQYF. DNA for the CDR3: TGTGCCAGCAGCTTGGGAGTCGGTGATACGCAGTATTTT.

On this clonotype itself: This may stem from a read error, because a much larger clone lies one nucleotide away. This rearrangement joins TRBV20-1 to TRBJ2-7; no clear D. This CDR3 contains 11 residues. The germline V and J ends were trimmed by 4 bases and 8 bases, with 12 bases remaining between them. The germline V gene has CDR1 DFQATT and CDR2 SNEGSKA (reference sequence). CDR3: CSAIVGYKQYF. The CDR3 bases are TGCAGTGCTATAGTGGGTTACAAGCAGTACTTC.

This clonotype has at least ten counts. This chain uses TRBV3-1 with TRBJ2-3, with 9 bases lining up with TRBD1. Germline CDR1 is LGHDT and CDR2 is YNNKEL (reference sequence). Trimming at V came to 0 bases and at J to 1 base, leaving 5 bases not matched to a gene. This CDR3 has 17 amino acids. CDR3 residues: CASSQEQGAQGTDTQYF. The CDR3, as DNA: TGTGCCAGCAGCCAAGAACAGGGGGCGCAGGGCACAGATACGCAGTATTTT.

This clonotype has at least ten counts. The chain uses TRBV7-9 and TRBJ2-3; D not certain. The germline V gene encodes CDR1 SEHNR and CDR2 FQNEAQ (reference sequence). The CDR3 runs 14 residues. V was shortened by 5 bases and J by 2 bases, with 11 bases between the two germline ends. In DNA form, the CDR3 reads TGTGCCAGCAGCCCCGCGAGCCCCACAGATACGCAGTATTTT. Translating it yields CASSPASPTDTQYF.

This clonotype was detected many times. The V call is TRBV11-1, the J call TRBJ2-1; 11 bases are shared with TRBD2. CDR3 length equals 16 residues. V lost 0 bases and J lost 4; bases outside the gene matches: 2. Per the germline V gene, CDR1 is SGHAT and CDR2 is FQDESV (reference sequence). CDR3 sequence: CASSLARTSGYNEQFF. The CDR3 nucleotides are TGTGCCAGCAGCTTAGCGAGGACTAGCGGGTACAATGAGCAGTTCTTC.

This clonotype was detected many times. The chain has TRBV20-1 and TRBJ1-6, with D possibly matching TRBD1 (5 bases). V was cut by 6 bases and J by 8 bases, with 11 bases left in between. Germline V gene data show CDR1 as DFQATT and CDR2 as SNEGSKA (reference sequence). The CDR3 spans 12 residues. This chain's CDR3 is CSAWDGYSPLHF. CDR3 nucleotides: TGCAGTGCCTGGGACGGATATTCACCCCTCCACTTT.

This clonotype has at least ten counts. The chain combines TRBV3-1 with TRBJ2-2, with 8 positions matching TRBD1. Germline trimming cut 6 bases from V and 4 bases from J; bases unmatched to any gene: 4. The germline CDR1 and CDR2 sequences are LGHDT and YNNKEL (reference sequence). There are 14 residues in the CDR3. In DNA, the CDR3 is TGTGCCAGCAGTCGGACAGGGTTCACCGGGGAGCTGTTTTTT. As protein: CASSRTGFTGELFF.